This is a list of T cell receptor beta chains from one sample in a study of PD-L1 blockade in urothelial cancer. Only in-frame clones appear in the TCRdb table, and some are missing; sequencing was by immunoSEQ multiplex PCR. Of tens of thousands of clones detected, roughly 85% appear once; the ten largest clones hold approximately 1.5%. The sample in question was PBMCs, obtained around atezolizumab (anti-PD-L1) treatment. The origin of the receptors is a man aged 70-80 years with urothelial cancer. The CDR3 runs from the conserved cysteine through the conserved F or W. A D gene is named only where the DNA matches it firmly. Not all rows give a size; the values are once, few, many and, for expanded clones, a class.

>TRBD1|NA|TRBV4-3|TRBJ1-4
TGCGCCAGCAGCTTAACAGGGGAAACTAATGAAAAACTGTTTTTT
CASSLTGETNEKLFF
>NA|NA|TRBV9|TRBJ2-4
TGTGCCAGCAGCGTCGGGTCTGGCAAAAACATTCAGTACTTC
CASSVGSGKNIQYF
>TRBD2|NA|TRBV7-2|TRBJ2-1
TGTGCCAGCAGAACTAGCGGGAGCTCCTACAATGAGCAGTTCTTC
CASRTSGSSYNEQFF
>TRBD2|NA|TRBV5-6|TRBJ2-5
TGTGCCAGCAGCTTGGAAGCGGGAGGGGGGGAGACCCAGTACTTC
CASSLEAGGGETQYF
>NA|NA|TRBV19|TRBJ2-5
TGTGCCAGTAGGGACGCGGCATTGGGGGGGACCCAGTACTTC
CASRDAALGGTQYF
>TRBD1|few|TRBV7-9|TRBJ1-4
TGTGCCAGCAGCCGGGGACAGTCTAATGAAAAACTGTTTTTT
CASSRGQSNEKLFF
>TRBD2|few|TRBV7-9|TRBJ2-5
TGTGCCAGCAGCCCCCAGACTAGCGGGAGTTTGGGAGAGACCCAGTACTTC
CASSPQTSGSLGETQYF
>TRBD1|NA|TRBV29-1|TRBJ2-3
TGCAGCGCCAGGGGGCTTGGCACAGATACGCAGTATTTT
CSARGLGTDTQYF
>TRBD1|few|TRBV7-2|TRBJ2-2
TGTGCCAGCAGCATCAGGGGGCCCAACACCGGGGAGCTGTTTTTT
CASSIRGPNTGELFF
>NA|NA|TRBV27|TRBJ1-5
TGTGCCAGCAGTTTATGGAGTCGGGGAAGCAATCAGCCCCAGCATTTT
CASSLWSRGSNQPQHF
>NA|NA|TRBV9|TRBJ1-1
TGTGCCAGCAGCGTAGGTGGGGGAGGGGGGACTGAAGCTTTCTTT
CASSVGGGGGTEAFF
>NA|NA|TRBV25-1|TRBJ2-7
TGTGCCAGCAGCAGAAGCGGAGTTCTCTACGAGCAGTACTTC
CASSRSGVLYEQYF
>NA|NA|TRBV9|TRBJ1-2
TGTGCCAGCAGCGTAGAGGCAGGGGCGAACTATGGCTACACCTTC
CASSVEAGANYGYTF
>TRBD1|NA|TRBV11-1|TRBJ2-1
TGTGCCAGCAGCTTTACAGGGGCGCGTCAGTTCTTC
CASSFTGARQFF
>NA|NA|TRBV19|TRBJ2-5
TGTGCCAGTAGTATCGGGGGAGAGGAGACCCAGTACTTC
CASSIGGEETQYF
>NA|NA|TRBV6-5|TRBJ1-2
TGTGCCAGCAGTTACGGCGGGTATGGCTACACCTTC
CASSYGGYGYTF
>TRBD2|NA|TRBV25-1|TRBJ2-7
TGTGCCAGCCAGCCCGGGGAGGGCCCCTACGAGCAGTACTTC
CASQPGEGPYEQYF